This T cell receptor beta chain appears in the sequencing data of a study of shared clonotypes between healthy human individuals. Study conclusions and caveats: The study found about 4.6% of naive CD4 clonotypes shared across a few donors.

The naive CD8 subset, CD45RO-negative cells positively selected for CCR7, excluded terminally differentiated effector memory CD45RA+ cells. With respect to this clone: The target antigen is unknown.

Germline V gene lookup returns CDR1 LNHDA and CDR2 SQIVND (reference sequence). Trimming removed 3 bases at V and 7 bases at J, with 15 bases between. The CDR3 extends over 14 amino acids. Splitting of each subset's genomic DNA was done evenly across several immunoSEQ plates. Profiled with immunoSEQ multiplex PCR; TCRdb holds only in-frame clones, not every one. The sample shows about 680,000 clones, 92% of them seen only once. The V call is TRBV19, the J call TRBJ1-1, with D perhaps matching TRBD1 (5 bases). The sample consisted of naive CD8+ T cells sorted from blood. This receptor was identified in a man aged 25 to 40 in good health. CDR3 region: CASSMEGARVEAFF. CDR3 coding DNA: TGTGCCAGTAGTATGGAAGGGGCGCGTGTTGAAGCTTTCTTT.